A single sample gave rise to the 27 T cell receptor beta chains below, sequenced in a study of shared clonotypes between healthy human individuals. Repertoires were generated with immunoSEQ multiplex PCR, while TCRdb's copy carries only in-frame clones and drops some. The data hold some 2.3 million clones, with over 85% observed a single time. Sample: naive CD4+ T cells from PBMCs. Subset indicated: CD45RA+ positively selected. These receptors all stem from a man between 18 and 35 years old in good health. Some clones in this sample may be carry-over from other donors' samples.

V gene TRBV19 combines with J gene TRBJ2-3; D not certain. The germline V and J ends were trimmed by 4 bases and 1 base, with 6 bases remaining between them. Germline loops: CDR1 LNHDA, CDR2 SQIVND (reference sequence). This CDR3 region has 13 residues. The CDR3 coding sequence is TGTGCCAGTAGTAGGCCAGGCACAGATACGCAGTATTTT. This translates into CASSRPGTDTQYF.

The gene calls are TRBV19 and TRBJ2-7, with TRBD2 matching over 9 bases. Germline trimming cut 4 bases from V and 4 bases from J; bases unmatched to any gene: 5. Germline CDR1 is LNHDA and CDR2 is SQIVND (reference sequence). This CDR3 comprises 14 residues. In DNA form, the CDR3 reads TGTGCCAGTAGTACAGGACTAGCGAAATACGAGCAGTACTTC. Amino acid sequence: CASSTGLAKYEQYF.

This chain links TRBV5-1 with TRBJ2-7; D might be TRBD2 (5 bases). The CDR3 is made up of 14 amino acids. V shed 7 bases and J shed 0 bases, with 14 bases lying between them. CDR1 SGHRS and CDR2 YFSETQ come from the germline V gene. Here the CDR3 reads CASGSRAASYEQYF. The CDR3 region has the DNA TGCGCCAGCGGGTCGAGGGCGGCCTCCTACGAGCAGTACTTC.

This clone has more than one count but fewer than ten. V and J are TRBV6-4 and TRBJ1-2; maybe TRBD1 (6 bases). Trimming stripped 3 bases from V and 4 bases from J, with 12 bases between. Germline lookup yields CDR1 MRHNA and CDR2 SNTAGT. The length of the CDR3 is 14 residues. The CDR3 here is CASSEGGHSYGYTF. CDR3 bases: TGTGCCAGCAGTGAGGGGGGGCATAGCTATGGCTACACCTTC.

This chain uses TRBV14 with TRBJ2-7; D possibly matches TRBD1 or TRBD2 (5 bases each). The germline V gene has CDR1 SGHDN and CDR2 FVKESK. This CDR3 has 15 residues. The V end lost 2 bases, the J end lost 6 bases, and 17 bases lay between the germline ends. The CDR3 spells CASSQLLGRRGEQYF. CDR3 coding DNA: TGTGCCAGCAGCCAATTGCTGGGACGACGCGGCGAGCAGTACTTC.

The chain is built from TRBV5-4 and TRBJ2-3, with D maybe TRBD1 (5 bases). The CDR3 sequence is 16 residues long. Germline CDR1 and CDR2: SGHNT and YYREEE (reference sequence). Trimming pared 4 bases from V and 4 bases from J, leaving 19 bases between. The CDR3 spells CASSETLGRWADTQYF. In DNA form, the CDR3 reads TGTGCCAGCAGCGAAACGCTGGGGCGCTGGGCAGATACGCAGTATTTT.

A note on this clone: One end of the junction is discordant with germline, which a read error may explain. The CDR3 region has the DNA TGCGCCAGCAGGTTGGCTCCGGGACAGCCTCAAGAGACCCAGTACTTC. Translating it yields CASRLAPGQPQETQYF. V usage is TRBV5-1 and J usage is TRBJ2-5; 7 nucleotides agree with TRBD1. Germline assignment: CDR1 SGHRS and CDR2 YFSETQ. The CDR3 has 16 residues.

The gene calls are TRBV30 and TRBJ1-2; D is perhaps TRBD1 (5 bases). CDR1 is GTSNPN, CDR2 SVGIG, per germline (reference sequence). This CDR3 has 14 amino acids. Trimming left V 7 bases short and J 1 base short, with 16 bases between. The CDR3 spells CASGYGGVNYGYTF. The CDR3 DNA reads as TGTGCCTCTGGTTACGGAGGGGTTAACTATGGCTACACCTTC.

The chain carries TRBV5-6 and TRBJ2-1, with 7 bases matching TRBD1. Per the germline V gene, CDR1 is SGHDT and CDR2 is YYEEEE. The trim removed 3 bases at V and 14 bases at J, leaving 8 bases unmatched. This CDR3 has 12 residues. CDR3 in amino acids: CASSSRQGTKFF. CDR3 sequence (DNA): TGTGCCAGCAGCTCCCGACAGGGTACAAAGTTCTTC.

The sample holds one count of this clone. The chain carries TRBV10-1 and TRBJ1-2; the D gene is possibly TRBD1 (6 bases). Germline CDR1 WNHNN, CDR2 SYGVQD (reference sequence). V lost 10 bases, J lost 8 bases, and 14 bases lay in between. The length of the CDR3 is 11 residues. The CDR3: CATPGEGGYTF. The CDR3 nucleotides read TGCGCCACACCAGGGGAGGGCGGCTACACCTTC.

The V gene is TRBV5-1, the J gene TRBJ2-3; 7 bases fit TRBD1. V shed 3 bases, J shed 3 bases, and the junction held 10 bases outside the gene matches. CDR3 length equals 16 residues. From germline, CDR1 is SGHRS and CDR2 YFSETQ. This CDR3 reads CASSSTGWSATDTQYF. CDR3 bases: TGCGCCAGCAGCTCGACAGGGTGGTCCGCTACAGATACGCAGTATTTT. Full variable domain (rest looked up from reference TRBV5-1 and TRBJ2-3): KAGVTQTPRYLIKTRGQQVTLSCSPISGHRSVSWYQQTPGQGLQFLFEYFSETQRNKGNFPGRFSGRQFSNSRSEMNVSTLELGDSALYLCASSSTGWSATDTQYFGPGTRLTVL.

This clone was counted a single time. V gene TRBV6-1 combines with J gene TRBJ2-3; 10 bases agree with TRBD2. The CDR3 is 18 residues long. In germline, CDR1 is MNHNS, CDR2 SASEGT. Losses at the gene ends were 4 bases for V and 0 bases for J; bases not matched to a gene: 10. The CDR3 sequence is CASSGASGSPRSTDTQYF. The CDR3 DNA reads TGTGCCAGCAGTGGAGCTAGCGGGAGCCCTAGAAGCACAGATACGCAGTATTTT.

CDR3 sequence reads: CASSLGQSLINEKLFF. CDR3 sequence (DNA): TGCGCCAGCAGCCTGGGACAGTCGTTAATTAATGAAAAACTGTTTTTT. The chain couples TRBV5-1 to TRBJ1-4, with TRBD1 matching over 7 bases. Germline values: CDR1 SGHRS, CDR2 YFSETQ. V gave up 4 bases and J gave up 4 bases; unmatched junction bases: 10. The CDR3 runs 16 residues.

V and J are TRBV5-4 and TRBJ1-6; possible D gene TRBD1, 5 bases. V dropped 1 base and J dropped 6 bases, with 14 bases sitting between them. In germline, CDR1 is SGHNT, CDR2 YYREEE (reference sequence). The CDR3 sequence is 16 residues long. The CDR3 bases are TGTGCCAGCAGCTTGCGGGCTGCGGGGCGTAATTCACCCCTCCACTTT. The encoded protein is CASSLRAAGRNSPLHF.

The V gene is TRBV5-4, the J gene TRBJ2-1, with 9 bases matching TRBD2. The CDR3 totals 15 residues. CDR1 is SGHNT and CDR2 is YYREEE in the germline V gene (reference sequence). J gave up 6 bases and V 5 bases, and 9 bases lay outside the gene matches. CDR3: CASRPAGGRINEQFF. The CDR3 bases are TGTGCCAGCAGGCCAGCGGGAGGTCGGATCAATGAGCAGTTCTTC. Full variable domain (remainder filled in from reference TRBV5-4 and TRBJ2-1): ETGVTQSPTHLIKTRGQQVTLRCSSQSGHNTVSWYQQALGQGPQFIFQYYREEENGRGNFPPRFSGLQFPNYSSELNVNALELDDSALYLCASRPAGGRINEQFFGPGTRLTVL.

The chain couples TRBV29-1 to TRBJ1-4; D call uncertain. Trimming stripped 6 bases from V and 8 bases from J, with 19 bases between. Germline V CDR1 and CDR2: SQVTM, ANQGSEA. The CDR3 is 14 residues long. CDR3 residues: CSVGRAGRMEKLFF. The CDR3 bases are TGCAGCGTGGGTCGTGCGGGGAGGATGGAAAAACTGTTTTTT.

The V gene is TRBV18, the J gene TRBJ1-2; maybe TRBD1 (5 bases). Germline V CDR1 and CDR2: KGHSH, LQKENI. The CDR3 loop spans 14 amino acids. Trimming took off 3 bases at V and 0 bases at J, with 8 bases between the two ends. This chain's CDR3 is CASSPVTANYGYTF. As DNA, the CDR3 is TGTGCCAGCTCACCCGTGACAGCTAACTATGGCTACACCTTC. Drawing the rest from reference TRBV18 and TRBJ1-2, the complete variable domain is NAGVMQNPRHLVRRRGQEARLRCSPMKGHSHVYWYRQLPEEGLKFMVYLQKENIIDESGMPKERFSAEFPKEGPSILRIQQVVRGDSAAYFCASSPVTANYGYTFGSGTRLTVV.

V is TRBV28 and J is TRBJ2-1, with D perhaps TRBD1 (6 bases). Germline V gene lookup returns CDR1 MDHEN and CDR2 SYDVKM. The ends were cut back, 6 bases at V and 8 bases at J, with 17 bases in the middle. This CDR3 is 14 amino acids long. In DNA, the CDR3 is TGTGCCAGCAGGACACAGGGTTTCGTCGATGAGCAGTTCTTC. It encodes CASRTQGFVDEQFF.

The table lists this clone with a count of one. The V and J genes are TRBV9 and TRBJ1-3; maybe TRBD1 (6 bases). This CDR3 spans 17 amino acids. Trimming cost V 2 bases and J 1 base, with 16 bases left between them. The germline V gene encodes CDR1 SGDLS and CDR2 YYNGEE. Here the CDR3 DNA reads TGTGCCAGCAGCGTGTCCGGGACACCCTTTTCTGGAAACACCATATATTTT. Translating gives CASSVSGTPFSGNTIYF.

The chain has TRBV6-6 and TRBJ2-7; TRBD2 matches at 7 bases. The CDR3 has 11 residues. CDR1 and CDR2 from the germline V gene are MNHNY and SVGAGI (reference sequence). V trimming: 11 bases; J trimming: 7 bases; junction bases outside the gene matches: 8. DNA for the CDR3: TGTGCCGCCTATGGGGGGGTGGAGCAGTACTTC. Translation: CAAYGGVEQYF.

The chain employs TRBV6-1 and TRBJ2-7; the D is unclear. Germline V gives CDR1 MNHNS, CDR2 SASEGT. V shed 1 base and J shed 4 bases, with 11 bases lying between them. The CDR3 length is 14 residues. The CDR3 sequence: CASSEVGISYEQYF. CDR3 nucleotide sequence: TGTGCCAGCAGTGAAGTGGGAATAAGTTACGAGCAGTACTTC.

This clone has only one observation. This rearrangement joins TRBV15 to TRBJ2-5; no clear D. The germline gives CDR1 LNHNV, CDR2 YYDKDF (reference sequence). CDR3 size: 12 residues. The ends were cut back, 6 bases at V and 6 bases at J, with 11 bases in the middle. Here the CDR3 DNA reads TGTGCCACCAGTCGCGAGGTGCAGACCCAGTACTTC. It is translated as CATSREVQTQYF.

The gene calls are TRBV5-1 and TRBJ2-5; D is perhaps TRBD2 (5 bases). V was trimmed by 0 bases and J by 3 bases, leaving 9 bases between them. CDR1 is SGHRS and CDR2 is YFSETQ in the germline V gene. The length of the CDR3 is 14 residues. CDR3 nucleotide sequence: TGCGCCAGCAGCTTGGCGTCGGGGAAAGAGACCCAGTACTTC. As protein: CASSLASGKETQYF.

Here the CDR3 DNA reads TGTGCCAGCAGTACGACAGGGGGCAATCAGCCCCAGCATTTT. It translates to CASSTTGGNQPQHF. The V and J genes are TRBV6-5 and TRBJ1-5, with 8 bases fitting TRBD1. CDR3 length: 14 residues. From germline, CDR1 is MNHEY and CDR2 SVGAGI. V lost 5 bases to trimming and J lost 2 bases; unmatched junction nucleotides: 2.

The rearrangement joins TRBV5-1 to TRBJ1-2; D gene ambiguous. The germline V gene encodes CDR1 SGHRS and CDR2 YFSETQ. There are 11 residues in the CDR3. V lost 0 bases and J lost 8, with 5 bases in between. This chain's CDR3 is CASSLDSGYTF. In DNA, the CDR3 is TGCGCCAGCAGCTTGGATAGCGGCTACACCTTC.

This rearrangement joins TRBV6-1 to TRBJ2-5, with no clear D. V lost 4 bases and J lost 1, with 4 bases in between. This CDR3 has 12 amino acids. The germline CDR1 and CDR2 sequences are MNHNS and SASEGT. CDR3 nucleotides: TGTGCCAGCAGTGGTTTCCAAGAGACCCAGTACTTC. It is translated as CASSGFQETQYF.

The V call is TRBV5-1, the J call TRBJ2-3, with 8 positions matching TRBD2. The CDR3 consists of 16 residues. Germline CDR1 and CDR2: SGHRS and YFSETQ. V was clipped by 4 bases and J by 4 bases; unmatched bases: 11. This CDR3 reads CASSPAAGGFPDTQYF. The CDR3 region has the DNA TGCGCCAGCAGCCCTGCCGCGGGAGGATTTCCAGATACGCAGTATTTT.